This T cell receptor beta chain was captured in a study of blood T cell repertoires in COVID-19. Study overall: There were acute and convalescent COVID-19 samples, and they came from the United States, Italy and Spain.

The age range of participants was about 18 to 89 years, with residence in under 30 US areas. Recovered status in Cohort 3 required two negative PCRs, clearance, or symptom resolution. The germline V gene encodes CDR1 SGHRS and CDR2 YFSETQ. The CDR3 is made up of 15 amino acids. V was trimmed by 3 bases and J by 2 bases, leaving 15 bases between them. Per the study methods: Reference gene primer amplification yielded estimated nucleated cell counts. Sequencing used immunoSEQ multiplex PCR; TCRdb keeps in-frame clones, though not all of them. D and trimming come from the DNA, and the V and J calls and clone size come from that table. Seen here are almost 250,000 clones, roughly 91% observed once, and the top ten hold under 5%.

The chain is built from TRBV5-1 and TRBJ2-7; tentatively, D is TRBD2 (7 bases). The clonotype was recovered from a woman in her 30s who had recovered from COVID-19. The sequencing input was PBMCs or T cells enriched from blood (not recorded which). The CDR3 DNA sequence: TGCGCCAGCAGCTGGGAGGGAGGGGGTGCCTACGAGCAGTACTTC. Amino acids: CASSWEGGGAYEQYF. Complete variable domain (other parts from reference TRBV5-1 and TRBJ2-7): KAGVTQTPRYLIKTRGQQVTLSCSPISGHRSVSWYQQTPGQGLQFLFEYFSETQRNKGNFPGRFSGRQFSNSRSEMNVSTLELGDSALYLCASSWEGGGAYEQYFGPGTRLTVT.